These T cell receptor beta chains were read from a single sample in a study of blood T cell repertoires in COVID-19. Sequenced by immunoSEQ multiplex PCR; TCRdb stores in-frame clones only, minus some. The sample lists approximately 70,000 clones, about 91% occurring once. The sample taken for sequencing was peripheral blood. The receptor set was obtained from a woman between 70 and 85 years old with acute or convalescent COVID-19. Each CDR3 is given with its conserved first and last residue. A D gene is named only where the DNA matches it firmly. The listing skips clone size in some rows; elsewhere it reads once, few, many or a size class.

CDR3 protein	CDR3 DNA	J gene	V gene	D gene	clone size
CAWSPNGGLAGQETQYF	TGTGCCTGGAGCCCCAACGGGGGACTAGCGGGACAAGAGACCCAGTACTTC	TRBJ2-5	TRBV30	TRBD2	few
CASSSPSRTFGYTF	TGTGCCAGCAGTTCCCCAAGTAGAACCTTCGGCTACACCTTC	TRBJ1-2	TRBV7-2	.	.
CASSLRKTGTASYAFF	TGTGCCAGCAGTTTGCGCAAAACCGGGACAGCGTCCTACGCTTTCTTT	TRBJ1-1	TRBV27	TRBD1	.
CATRTLVSSNQPQHF	TGTGCCACCAGGACACTCGTCTCCAGCAATCAGCCCCAGCATTTT	TRBJ1-5	TRBV19	.	.
CASRAGTIYGYTF	TGTGCCAGCAGGGCGGGGACCATCTATGGCTACACCTTC	TRBJ1-2	TRBV28	.	.
CASSLGTLNTGELFF	TGTGCCAGCAGCCTCGGGACTCTGAACACCGGGGAGCTGTTTTTT	TRBJ2-2	TRBV11-2	.	.
CASSGELNEAFF	TGTGCCAGCAGCGGGGAACTAAATGAAGCTTTCTTT	TRBJ1-1	TRBV28	.	.
CASSSQAIYNSPLHF	TGTGCCAGCAGCTCCCAGGCTATCTATAATTCACCCCTCCACTTT	TRBJ1-6	TRBV5-4	.	.
CATRTGHTEAFF	TGTGCCACCCGAACAGGGCACACTGAAGCTTTCTTT	TRBJ1-1	TRBV27	.	.
CASSYPVDRGHEQYF	TGTGCCAGCAGTTACCCTGTCGACAGGGGTCACGAGCAGTACTTC	TRBJ2-7	TRBV6-5	TRBD1	.
CASRPLSTGGDTEAFF	TGTGCCAGCAGACCGCTTAGTACAGGGGGGGACACTGAAGCTTTCTTT	TRBJ1-1	TRBV7-6	TRBD1	.
CASVDRAANYGYTF	TGTGCCAGTGTTGACAGAGCTGCCAACTATGGCTACACCTTC	TRBJ1-2	TRBV19	.	.
CASRPSVNTEAFF	TGCGCCAGCAGGCCCTCAGTGAACACTGAAGCTTTCTTT	TRBJ1-1	TRBV5-1	.	.
CASSQTSGGHTDTQYF	TGCGCCAGCAGCCAGACTAGCGGGGGGCATACAGATACGCAGTATTTT	TRBJ2-3	TRBV5-1	TRBD2	.